These 16 T cell receptor beta chains were all obtained from the same sample, sequenced in a study of cytomegalovirus exposure and HLA in healthy donors. 60 Vbeta and 13 Jbeta primers were used in PCR. TCRdb's copy holds only in-frame clones and misses some; the assay was immunoSEQ multiplex PCR. The sample has about 100,000 clones, approximately 80% seen once. Sequencing was done on a sample of PBMCs. These receptors came from a woman aged 60-75 years in good health and CMV-seronegative.

V gene TRBV7-9 combines with J gene TRBJ1-2, with D possibly matching TRBD1 (5 bases). Germline CDR1 reads SEHNR; CDR2 reads FQNEAQ (reference sequence). V lost 0 bases and J lost 4, with 9 bases in between. The CDR3 consists of 14 residues. The CDR3 protein is CASSLAGTVYGYTF. DNA of the CDR3: TGTGCCAGCAGCTTAGCAGGGACTGTCTATGGCTACACCTTC.

This clone was seen more than once but under ten times. The rearrangement joins TRBV18 to TRBJ1-1; D is perhaps TRBD1 (5 bases). The CDR3 loop spans 14 amino acids. Germline loops: CDR1 KGHSH, CDR2 LQKENI. Trimming stripped 3 bases from V and 7 bases from J, with 15 bases between. The DNA of the CDR3 is TGTGCCAGCTCACCGGGGCAGGGCAGATTTGAAGCTTTCTTT. Translation: CASSPGQGRFEAFF. Full variable domain (remainder filled in from reference TRBV18 and TRBJ1-1): NAGVMQNPRHLVRRRGQEARLRCSPMKGHSHVYWYRQLPEEGLKFMVYLQKENIIDESGMPKERFSAEFPKEGPSILRIQQVVRGDSAAYFCASSPGQGRFEAFFGQGTRLTVV.

The chain combines TRBV7-9 with TRBJ2-5; 10 bases are shared with TRBD1. The CDR3 sequence is 17 residues long. After removal of 2 bases from V and 9 bases from J, the junction contained 15 bases not matched to a gene. Germline lookup yields CDR1 SEHNR and CDR2 FQNEAQ (reference sequence). The CDR3 bases are TGTGCCAGCAGCTTATCGGGACAGGGGTCTGGAATGACGTCCCAGTACTTC. Protein sequence: CASSLSGQGSGMTSQYF.

The V call is TRBV9, the J call TRBJ1-1, with TRBD1 as a possible D gene (6 bases). Trimming removed 0 bases from V and 1 base from J, with 7 bases in between. CDR1 is SGDLS and CDR2 is YYNGEE in the germline V gene. This CDR3 contains 14 residues. CDR3 protein: CASSVDRANTEAFF. The CDR3 coding sequence is TGTGCCAGCAGCGTAGACAGGGCGAACACTGAAGCTTTCTTT.

This chain uses TRBV7-2 with TRBJ2-7, with 7 bases matching TRBD1. The CDR3 spans 14 residues. Germline V gives CDR1 SGHTA, CDR2 FQGNSA. After removal of 5 bases from V and 0 bases from J, the junction contained 4 bases not matched to a gene. CDR3: CASSARDSSYEQYF. CDR3 nucleotides: TGTGCCAGCAGCGCACGGGACAGCTCCTACGAGCAGTACTTC.

Points on this clone: Other DNA sequences from this sample encode an identical CDR3 as well. The gene calls are TRBV11-2 and TRBJ1-1; a possible D gene is TRBD1 (6 bases). Germline V gene data show CDR1 as SGHAT and CDR2 as FQNNGV. V lost 5 bases and J lost 1, with 8 bases in between. The CDR3 runs to 13 residues. CDR3 in DNA: TGTGCCAGCAGCCTGGACAGGAACACTGAAGCTTTCTTT. Amino acid sequence: CASSLDRNTEAFF.

V usage is TRBV10-1 and J usage is TRBJ2-3, with D tentatively TRBD1 (5 bases). Looked up from germline, CDR1 is WNHNN and CDR2 is SYGVQD (reference sequence). There are 14 residues in the CDR3. V lost 4 bases and J lost 4, with 12 bases in between. The CDR3 DNA sequence: TGCGCCAGCAGTGTGGCCGTAGGGGCAGATACGCAGTATTTT. Translation: CASSVAVGADTQYF.

The CDR3 sequence: CAISEIGGGNYGYTF. The CDR3 bases are TGTGCCATCAGTGAGATCGGGGGAGGGAACTATGGCTACACCTTC. This chain connects TRBV10-3 to TRBJ1-2; tentatively, D is TRBD1 (5 bases). The CDR3 has 15 amino acids. CDR1 and CDR2 from the germline V gene are ENHRY and SYGVKD. V was shortened by 2 bases and J by 2 bases, with 12 bases between the two germline ends.

The chain couples TRBV4-1 to TRBJ1-4, with D possibly TRBD1 on 6 matching bases. CDR1 is MGHRA, CDR2 YSYEKL, per germline. CDR3 size: 16 residues. V lost 1 base and J 3 bases, leaving 12 bases between the germline ends. The CDR3 is CASSQVMGASNEKLFF. The DNA of the CDR3 is TGCGCCAGCAGCCAAGTGATGGGGGCTTCTAATGAAAAACTGTTTTTT.

The rearrangement uses TRBV4-3 and TRBJ1-6; the D is unclear. From germline, CDR1 is LGHNA and CDR2 YSLEER. Trimming took off 0 bases at V and 6 bases at J, with 9 bases between the two ends. The CDR3 sequence is 15 residues long. CDR3 bases: TGCGCCAGCAGCCAAGAAGGGAGTTTTAATTCACCCCTCCACTTT. This codes for CASSQEGSFNSPLHF.

V gene TRBV10-3 combines with J gene TRBJ2-7; tentative D call: TRBD1 (6 bases). Trimming left V 11 bases short and J 2 bases short, with 10 bases between. Germline V gene sequence: CDR1 ENHRY, CDR2 SYGVKD. CDR3 length equals 11 residues. The CDR3 is CAARQAYEQYF. Written as DNA, the CDR3 is TGTGCCGCCCGACAGGCCTACGAGCAGTACTTC.

This chain joins TRBV7-8 and TRBJ2-2; D may be TRBD1 (6 bases). The CDR3 consists of 16 residues. V was trimmed by 5 bases and J by 1 base, leaving 14 bases between them. The V gene's germline CDR1 is SGHVS and CDR2 FQNEAQ. CDR3 loop: CASSPSSTGNTGELFF. In DNA form, the CDR3 reads TGTGCCAGCAGCCCCTCCTCGACAGGGAACACCGGGGAGCTGTTTTTT.

The gene calls are TRBV6-5 and TRBJ2-5; TRBD1 matches 8 bases. Per germline, CDR1 MNHEY and CDR2 SVGAGI. J gave up 9 bases and V 4 bases, and 7 bases lay outside the gene matches. This CDR3 is built from 13 residues. CDR3 sequence reads: CASSSRDRMPQYF. The CDR3 coding sequence is TGTGCCAGCAGTTCCCGGGACAGGATGCCCCAGTACTTC.

The chain links TRBV11-2 to TRBJ2-5, with TRBD2 as a possible D gene (5 bases). V lost 3 bases, J lost 0 bases, and 11 bases lay in between. Germline CDR1 reads SGHAT; CDR2 reads FQNNGV. CDR3 length equals 15 residues. The CDR3 region is CASSFEGVYQETQYF. In DNA, the CDR3 is TGTGCCAGCAGCTTTGAGGGAGTTTACCAAGAGACCCAGTACTTC.

The chain combines TRBV5-4 with TRBJ1-1, with 7 bases aligning to TRBD1. Germline values: CDR1 SGHNT, CDR2 YYREEE (reference sequence). Losses at the gene ends were 4 bases for V and 5 bases for J; bases not matched to a gene: 8. The CDR3 covers 14 residues. DNA of the CDR3: TGTGCCAGCAGCAGCAACAGGGGTTCGACTGAAGCTTTCTTT. It is translated as CASSSNRGSTEAFF. The entire variable domain, with the rest obtained from reference TRBV5-4 and TRBJ1-1, is as follows: ETGVTQSPTHLIKTRGQQVTLRCSSQSGHNTVSWYQQALGQGPQFIFQYYREEENGRGNFPPRFSGLQFPNYSSELNVNALELDDSALYLCASSSNRGSTEAFFGQGTRLTVV.

The chain is built from TRBV11-2 and TRBJ2-7; 8 bases map to TRBD2. Germline CDR1 is SGHAT and CDR2 is FQNNGV. CDR3 size: 15 residues. The V and J ends lost 4 bases and 3 bases, in that order; junction bases with no gene match: 8. The DNA for the CDR3 is TGTGCCAGCAGCTCAGTAGGCGGGGGGTACTACGAGCAGTACTTC. It encodes CASSSVGGGYYEQYF.